Listed below are T cell receptor beta chains from one sample, sequenced in a study of blood T cell repertoires in COVID-19. Sequencing was performed with immunoSEQ multiplex PCR; in TCRdb, only in-frame clones are kept and a portion is missing. The data show fewer than 300,000 clones, approximately 82% seen once. The sequenced material came from peripheral blood. The receptors derive from a young woman with acute or convalescent COVID-19. CDR3s include the opening cysteine and the closing phenylalanine or tryptophan. Fields, in order: D gene, V gene, clone size, J gene, CDR3 protein, CDR3 DNA. The D gene is left open where the match is weak. The size entry is marked missing in some rows and otherwise reads once, few, many or a size class.

TRBD1	TRBV6-5	NA	TRBJ1-1	CASSLDRGKNTEAFF	TGTGCCAGCAGTTTAGACAGGGGGAAGAACACTGAAGCTTTCTTT
NA	TRBV30	many	TRBJ2-6	CAGRTSGANVLTF	TGTGCTGGGAGGACCTCTGGGGCCAACGTCCTGACTTTC
TRBD2	TRBV9	many	TRBJ2-3	CASRPPGLAADTQYF	TGTGCCAGCAGGCCACCGGGACTAGCGGCAGATACGCAGTATTTT
TRBD2	TRBV7-6	NA	TRBJ2-1	CASSLSQGLWDEQFF	TGTGCCAGCAGCTTAAGTCAGGGACTATGGGATGAGCAGTTCTTC
NA	TRBV3-1/TRBV3-2	NA	TRBJ2-7	CASSQDLRAAEQYF	TGTGCCAGCAGCCAAGATTTAAGAGCGGCAGAGCAGTACTTC
NA	TRBV10-3	NA	TRBJ1-1	CAISESEMNTEAFF	TGTGCCATCAGTGAGTCGGAGATGAACACTGAAGCTTTCTTT
TRBD1	TRBV18	once	TRBJ1-3	CASSPATGGFDGNTIYF	TGTGCCAGCTCACCAGCGACAGGGGGCTTTGATGGAAACACCATATATTTT
NA	TRBV5-1	NA	TRBJ2-3	CASSLAGDQAQYF	TGCGCCAGCAGCTTGGCAGGGGATCAGGCGCAGTATTTT
TRBD1	TRBV27	once	TRBJ1-5	CASSSTGGSQPQHF	TGTGCCAGCAGTTCAACAGGGGGCTCTCAGCCCCAGCATTTT
NA	TRBV18	NA	TRBJ2-5	CASSPAGDTRMTQYF	TGTGCCAGCTCACCCGCCGGGGACACCAGGATGACCCAGTACTTC
TRBD2	TRBV5-1	NA	TRBJ2-7	CASSPGLEWIYEQYF	TGCGCCAGCAGCCCAGGACTAGAATGGATCTACGAGCAGTACTTC
TRBD2	TRBV28	NA	TRBJ2-1	CASSPLGSSGRDYEQFF	TGTGCCAGCAGCCCTTTGGGATCTAGCGGGAGGGACTATGAGCAGTTCTTC
TRBD2	TRBV10-1	NA	TRBJ2-1	CASSDGLAGGYNEQFF	TGCGCCAGCAGTGATGGACTAGCGGGAGGTTACAATGAGCAGTTCTTC
TRBD2	TRBV7-9	once	TRBJ2-7	CASSLVASGRSYYEQYF	TGTGCCAGCAGCTTAGTGGCCAGCGGGAGGTCCTACTACGAGCAGTACTTC
NA	TRBV7-9	NA	TRBJ1-2	CASSLKTPLYGYTF	TGTGCCAGCAGCCTAAAAACCCCACTCTATGGCTACACCTTC
TRBD2	TRBV6-5	NA	TRBJ2-2	CASSLAGLYTGELFF	TGTGCCAGCAGTCTAGCGGGACTGTACACCGGGGAGCTGTTTTTT
NA	TRBV14	NA	TRBJ2-1	CASSPFLGGQFF	TGTGCCAGCAGCCCGTTCCTAGGGGGGCAGTTCTTC
NA	TRBV6-2/TRBV6-3	NA	TRBJ2-4	CASSWRLWSEGTKNIQYF	TGTGCCAGCAGTTGGAGACTTTGGTCAGAGGGAACCAAAAACATTCAGTACTTC
TRBD2	TRBV7-3	NA	TRBJ2-7	CASSLASGPLQEQYF	TGTGCCAGCAGCTTAGCTAGCGGACCCCTACAGGAGCAGTACTTC
TRBD2	TRBV5-1	NA	TRBJ2-1	CASRDVAGGPHNEQFF	TGCGCCAGCAGAGATGTGGCGGGAGGGCCTCACAATGAGCAGTTCTTC
NA	TRBV4-1	NA	TRBJ2-3	CASSHGAGDDTQYF	TGCGCCAGCAGCCATGGCGCAGGGGATGATACGCAGTATTTT
NA	TRBV19	NA	TRBJ1-2	CASSIDLTVGYGYTF	TGTGCCAGTAGTATAGATCTGACAGTGGGATATGGCTACACCTTC
TRBD2	TRBV9	NA	TRBJ2-7	CASSVATSGYEQYF	TGTGCCAGCAGCGTGGCGACTAGCGGGTACGAGCAGTACTTC
NA	TRBV21-1	few	TRBJ1-3	CASSTGGQGYLSGNTIYF	TGTGCCAGCAGCACCGGGGGACAGGGTTATTTGTCTGGAAACACCATATATTTT
NA	TRBV6-5	NA	TRBJ1-3	CASSNRASGNTIYF	TGTGCCAGCAGTAACAGGGCCTCTGGAAACACCATATATTTT
TRBD2	TRBV11-3	NA	TRBJ2-7	CASSLGGTSGILEQYF	TGTGCCAGCAGCTTAGGCGGGACTAGCGGGATTCTCGAGCAGTACTTC
TRBD2	TRBV29-1	NA	TRBJ2-3	CSVQTLAGSTDTQYF	TGCAGCGTTCAGACTCTAGCGGGGAGCACAGATACGCAGTATTTT
NA	TRBV28	NA	TRBJ1-5	CASSPIKQGDDDNNQPQHF	TGTGCCAGCAGTCCAATAAAACAGGGCGACGACGATAATAATCAGCCCCAGCATTTT
NA	TRBV7-9	NA	TRBJ2-7	CASSLRGTAYEQYF	TGTGCCAGCAGCTTAAGGGGGACGGCCTACGAGCAGTACTTC
NA	TRBV11-2	few	TRBJ1-4	CASGPDMGLTTNEKLFF	TGTGCCAGCGGACCGGACATGGGGCTAACAACTAATGAAAAACTGTTTTTT
NA	TRBV5-4	once	TRBJ2-5	CASSPGAARYQETQYF	TGTGCCAGCAGCCCAGGGGCGGCTAGGTACCAAGAGACCCAGTACTTC
TRBD1	TRBV27	NA	TRBJ2-7	CASRRWDRGPPYEQYF	TGTGCCAGCAGACGTTGGGACAGGGGACCCCCCTACGAGCAGTACTTC
TRBD1	TRBV6-1	NA	TRBJ1-5	CASSQQGSNQPQHF	TGTGCCAGCAGCCAACAGGGGAGCAATCAGCCCCAGCATTTT
NA	TRBV30	NA	TRBJ1-3	CAWSRGTGNTIYF	TGTGCCTGGAGCAGGGGAACTGGAAACACCATATATTTT
NA	TRBV3-1/TRBV3-2	few	TRBJ2-2	CASSQVSGSSTGELFF	TGTGCCAGCAGCCAAGTGTCCGGGAGTAGCACCGGGGAGCTGTTTTTT